This T cell receptor beta chain appears in the sequencing data of a study of response to subunit inactivated influenza vaccine. Per germline, CDR1 MNHEY and CDR2 SMNVEV (reference sequence). The CDR3 length is 14 residues. Unmatched junction bases numbered 2, after V lost 0 bases and J lost 6 bases. One entry per CDR3 protein, called by TCRdb with MiXCR from the RT-PCR reads. Here the sample spans more than 600,000 distinct CDR3 sequences, approximately 17% being singletons. Remarks on this clonotype: As yet, its antigen is unknown.

Findings of the study overall: Each seasonal influenza vaccination, the authors suggested, recruits few new T cells.

The sequencing used PBMCs from blood, collected around 5 days after vaccination. The rearrangement links TRBV27 to TRBJ2-1; 7 nucleotides align to TRBD2. The TCR originated in a man aged 45-65 years who received an inactivated influenza vaccine. This CDR3 is CASSLSWTSNEQFF. DNA for the CDR3: TGTGCCAGCAGTTTATCATGGACTAGCAATGAGCAGTTCTTC.